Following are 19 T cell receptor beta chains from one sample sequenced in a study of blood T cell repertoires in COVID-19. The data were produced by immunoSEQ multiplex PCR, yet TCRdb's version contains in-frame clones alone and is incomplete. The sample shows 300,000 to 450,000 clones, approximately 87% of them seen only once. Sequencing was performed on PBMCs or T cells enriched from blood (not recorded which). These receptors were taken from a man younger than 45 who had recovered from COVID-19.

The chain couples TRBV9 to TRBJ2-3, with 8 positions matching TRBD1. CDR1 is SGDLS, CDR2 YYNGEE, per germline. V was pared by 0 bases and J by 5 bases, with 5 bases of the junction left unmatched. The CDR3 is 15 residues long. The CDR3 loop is CASSVVPGGVDTQYF. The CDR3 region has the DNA TGTGCCAGCAGCGTAGTCCCAGGGGGCGTAGATACGCAGTATTTT.

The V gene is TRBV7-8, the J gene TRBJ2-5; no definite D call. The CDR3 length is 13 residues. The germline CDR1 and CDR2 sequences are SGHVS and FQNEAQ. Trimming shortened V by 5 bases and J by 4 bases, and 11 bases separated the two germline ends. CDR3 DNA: TGTGCCAGCAGCATGACACATGGAGAGACCCAGTACTTC. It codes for CASSMTHGETQYF.

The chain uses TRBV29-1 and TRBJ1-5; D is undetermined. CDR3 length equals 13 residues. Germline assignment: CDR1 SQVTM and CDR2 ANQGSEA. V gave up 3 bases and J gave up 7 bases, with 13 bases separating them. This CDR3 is CSVESGLGQPQHF. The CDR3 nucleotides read TGCAGCGTTGAGTCGGGGTTGGGGCAGCCCCAGCATTTT.

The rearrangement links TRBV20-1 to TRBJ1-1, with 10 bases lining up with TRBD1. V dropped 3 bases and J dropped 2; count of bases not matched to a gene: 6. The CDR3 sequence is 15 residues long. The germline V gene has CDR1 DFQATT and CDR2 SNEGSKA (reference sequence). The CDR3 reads CSASRQGALNTEAFF. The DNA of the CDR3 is TGCAGTGCTAGTAGACAGGGGGCCCTAAACACTGAAGCTTTCTTT.

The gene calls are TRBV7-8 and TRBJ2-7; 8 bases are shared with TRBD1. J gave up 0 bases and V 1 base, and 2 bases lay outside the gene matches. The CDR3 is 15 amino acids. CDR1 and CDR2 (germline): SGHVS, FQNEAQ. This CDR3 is CASSLGTGSSYEQYF. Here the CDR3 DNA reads TGTGCCAGCAGCTTAGGGACAGGGAGCTCCTACGAGCAGTACTTC. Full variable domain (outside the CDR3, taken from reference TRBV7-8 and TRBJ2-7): GAGVSQSPRYKVAKRGQDVALRCDPISGHVSLFWYQQALGQGPEFLTYFQNEAQLDKSGLPSDRFFAERPEGSVSTLKIQRTQQEDSAVYLCASSLGTGSSYEQYFGPGTRLTVT.

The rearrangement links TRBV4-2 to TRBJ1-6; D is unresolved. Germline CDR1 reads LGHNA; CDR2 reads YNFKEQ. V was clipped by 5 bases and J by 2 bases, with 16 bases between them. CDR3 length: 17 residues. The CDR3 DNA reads TGTGCCAGCAGCGAAGGACCGGGAGGCGCCTATAATTCACCCCTCCACTTT. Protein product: CASSEGPGGAYNSPLHF.

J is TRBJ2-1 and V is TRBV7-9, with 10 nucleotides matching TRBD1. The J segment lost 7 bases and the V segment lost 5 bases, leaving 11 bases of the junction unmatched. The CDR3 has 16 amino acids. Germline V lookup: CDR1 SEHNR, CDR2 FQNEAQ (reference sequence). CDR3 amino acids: CASSTSGQGFENEQFF. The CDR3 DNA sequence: TGTGCCAGCAGCACGTCGGGACAGGGGTTTGAGAATGAGCAGTTCTTC.

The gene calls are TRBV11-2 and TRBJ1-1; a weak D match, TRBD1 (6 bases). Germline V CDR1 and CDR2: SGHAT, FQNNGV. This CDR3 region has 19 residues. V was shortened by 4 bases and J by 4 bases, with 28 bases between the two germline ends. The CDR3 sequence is CASSSAPGTNKGGGTEAFF. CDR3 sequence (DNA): TGTGCCAGCAGCTCCGCCCCGGGGACCAACAAGGGGGGGGGCACTGAAGCTTTCTTT.

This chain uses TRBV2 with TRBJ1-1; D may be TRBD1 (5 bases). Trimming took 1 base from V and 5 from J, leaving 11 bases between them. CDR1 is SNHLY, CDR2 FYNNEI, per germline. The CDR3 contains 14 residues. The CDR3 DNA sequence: TGTGCCAGCAGTGAAGGCGGGGCGGGAACTGAAGCTTTCTTT. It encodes CASSEGGAGTEAFF.

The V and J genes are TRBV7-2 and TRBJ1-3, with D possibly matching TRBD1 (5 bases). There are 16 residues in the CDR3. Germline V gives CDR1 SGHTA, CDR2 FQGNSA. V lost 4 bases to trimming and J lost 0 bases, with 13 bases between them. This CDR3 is CASSSAQGLSGNTIYF. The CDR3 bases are TGTGCCAGCAGCTCCGCCCAGGGTCTCTCTGGAAACACCATATATTTT.

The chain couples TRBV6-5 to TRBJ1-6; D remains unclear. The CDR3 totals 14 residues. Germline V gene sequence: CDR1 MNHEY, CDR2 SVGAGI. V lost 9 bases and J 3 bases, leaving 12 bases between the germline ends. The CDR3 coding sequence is TGTGCCAGTTATAGCGGAAACTATAATTCACCCCTCCACTTT. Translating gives CASYSGNYNSPLHF.

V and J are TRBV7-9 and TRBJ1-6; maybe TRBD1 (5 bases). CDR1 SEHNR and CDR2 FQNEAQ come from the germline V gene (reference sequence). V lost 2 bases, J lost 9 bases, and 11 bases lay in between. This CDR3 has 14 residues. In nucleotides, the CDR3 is TGTGCCAGCAGCTTACAGGGAAGCGCTTCACCCCTCCACTTT. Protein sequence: CASSLQGSASPLHF.

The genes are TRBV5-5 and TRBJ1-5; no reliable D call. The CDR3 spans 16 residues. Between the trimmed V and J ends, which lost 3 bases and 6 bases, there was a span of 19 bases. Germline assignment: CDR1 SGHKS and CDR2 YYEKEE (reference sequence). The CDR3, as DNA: TGTGCCAGCAGCTCGCGGCCGGAACCAAGTCCTCAGCCCCAGCATTTT. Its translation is CASSSRPEPSPQPQHF.

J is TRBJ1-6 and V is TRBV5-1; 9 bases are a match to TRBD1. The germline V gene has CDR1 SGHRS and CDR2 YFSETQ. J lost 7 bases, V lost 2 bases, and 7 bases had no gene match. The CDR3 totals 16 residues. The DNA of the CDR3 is TGCGCCAGCAGCTTCGGGACAGGGTTTCAGAATTCACCCCTCCACTTT. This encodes CASSFGTGFQNSPLHF.

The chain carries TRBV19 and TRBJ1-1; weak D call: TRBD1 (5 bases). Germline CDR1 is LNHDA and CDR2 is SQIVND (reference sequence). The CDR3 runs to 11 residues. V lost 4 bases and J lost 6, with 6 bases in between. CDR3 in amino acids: CASSRGAEAFF. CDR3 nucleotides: TGTGCCAGTAGTAGGGGCGCTGAAGCTTTCTTT.

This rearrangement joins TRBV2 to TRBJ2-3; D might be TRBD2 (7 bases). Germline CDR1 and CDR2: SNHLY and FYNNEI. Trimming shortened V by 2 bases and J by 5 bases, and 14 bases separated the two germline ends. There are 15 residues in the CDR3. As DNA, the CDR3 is TGTGCCAGCAGTGAATTTTCGGGGGGCCAAGATACGCAGTATTTT. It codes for CASSEFSGGQDTQYF.

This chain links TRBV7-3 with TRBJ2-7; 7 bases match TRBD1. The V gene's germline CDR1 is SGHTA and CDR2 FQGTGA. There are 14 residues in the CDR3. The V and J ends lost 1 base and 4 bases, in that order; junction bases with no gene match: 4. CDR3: CASSLKGGQYEQYF. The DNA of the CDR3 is TGTGCCAGCAGCTTAAAAGGGGGACAGTACGAGCAGTACTTC. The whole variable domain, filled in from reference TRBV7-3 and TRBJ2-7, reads GAGVSQTPSNKVTEKGKYVELRCDPISGHTALYWYRQSLGQGPEFLIYFQGTGAADDSGLPNDRFFAVRPEGSVSTLKIQRTERGDSAVYLCASSLKGGQYEQYFGPGTRLTVT.

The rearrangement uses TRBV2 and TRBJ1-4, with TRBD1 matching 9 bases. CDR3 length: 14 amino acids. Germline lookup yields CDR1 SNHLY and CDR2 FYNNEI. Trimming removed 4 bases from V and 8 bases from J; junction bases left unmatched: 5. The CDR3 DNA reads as TGTGCCAGCAGTGTGGACAGGGGATACGAAAAACTGTTTTTT. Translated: CASSVDRGYEKLFF.

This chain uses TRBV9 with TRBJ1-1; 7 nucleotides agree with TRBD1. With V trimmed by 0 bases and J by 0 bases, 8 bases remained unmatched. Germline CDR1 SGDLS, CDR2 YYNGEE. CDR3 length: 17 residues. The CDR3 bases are TGTGCCAGCAGCGTAGAACGGGACAGCCCCATGAACACTGAAGCTTTCTTT. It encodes CASSVERDSPMNTEAFF.